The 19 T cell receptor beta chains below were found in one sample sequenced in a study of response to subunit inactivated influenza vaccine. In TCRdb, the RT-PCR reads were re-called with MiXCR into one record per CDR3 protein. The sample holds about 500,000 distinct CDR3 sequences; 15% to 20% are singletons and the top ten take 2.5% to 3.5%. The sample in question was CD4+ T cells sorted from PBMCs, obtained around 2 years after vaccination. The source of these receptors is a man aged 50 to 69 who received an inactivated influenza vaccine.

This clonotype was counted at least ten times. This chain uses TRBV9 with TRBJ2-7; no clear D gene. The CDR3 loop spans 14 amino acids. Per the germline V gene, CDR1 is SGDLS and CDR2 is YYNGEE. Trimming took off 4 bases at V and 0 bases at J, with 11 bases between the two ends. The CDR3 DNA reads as TGTGCCAGCAGCCCCCTGGGGTCCTCCTACGAGCAGTACTTC. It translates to CASSPLGSSYEQYF.

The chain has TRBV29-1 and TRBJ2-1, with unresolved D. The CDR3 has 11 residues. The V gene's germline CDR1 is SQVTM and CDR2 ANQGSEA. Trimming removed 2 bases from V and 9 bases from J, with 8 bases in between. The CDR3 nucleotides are TGCAGCGTTGAATCCCCAGGTGAGCAGTTCTTC. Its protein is CSVESPGEQFF.

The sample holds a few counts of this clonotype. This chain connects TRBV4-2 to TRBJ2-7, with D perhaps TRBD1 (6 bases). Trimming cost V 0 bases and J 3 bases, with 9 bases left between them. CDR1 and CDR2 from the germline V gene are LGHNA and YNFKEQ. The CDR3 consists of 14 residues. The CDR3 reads CASSQDQGNYEQYF. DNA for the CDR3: TGTGCCAGCAGCCAAGATCAGGGGAACTACGAGCAGTACTTC.

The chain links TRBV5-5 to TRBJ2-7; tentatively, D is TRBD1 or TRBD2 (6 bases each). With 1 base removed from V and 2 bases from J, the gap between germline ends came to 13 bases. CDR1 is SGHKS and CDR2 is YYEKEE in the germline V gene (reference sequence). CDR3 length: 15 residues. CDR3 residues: CASSLIMGGTYEQYF. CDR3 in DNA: TGTGCCAGCAGCTTGATAATGGGGGGCACCTACGAGCAGTACTTC.

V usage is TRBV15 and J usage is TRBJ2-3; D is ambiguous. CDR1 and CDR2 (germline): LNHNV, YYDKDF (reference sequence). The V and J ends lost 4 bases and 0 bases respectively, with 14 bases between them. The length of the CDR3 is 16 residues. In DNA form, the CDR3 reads TGTGCCACCAGCAAGCCGGACGGAGCTAGCACAGATACGCAGTATTTT. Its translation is CATSKPDGASTDTQYF.

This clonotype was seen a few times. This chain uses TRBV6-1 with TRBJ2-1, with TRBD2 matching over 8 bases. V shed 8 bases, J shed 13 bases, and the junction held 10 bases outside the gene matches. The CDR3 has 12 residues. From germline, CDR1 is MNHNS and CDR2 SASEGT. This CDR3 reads CASQPESGGQFF. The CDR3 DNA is TGTGCCAGCCAGCCCGAGAGCGGGGGACAGTTCTTC.

CDR3 amino acids: CSVALDRGYTQYF. The CDR3 bases are TGCAGCGTTGCCCTAGACAGGGGATATACGCAGTATTTT. V gene TRBV29-1 combines with J gene TRBJ2-3; TRBD1 matches at 8 bases. Per germline, CDR1 SQVTM and CDR2 ANQGSEA. V was pared by 4 bases and J by 7 bases, with 7 bases of the junction left unmatched. This CDR3 has 13 amino acids.

The CDR3 DNA reads TGTGCCAGCAATCCCTCGGCGGGGTACTCCTACAATGAGCAGTTCTTC. It specifies CASNPSAGYSYNEQFF. The gene calls are TRBV6-1 and TRBJ2-1, with D tentatively TRBD2 (6 bases). V lost 7 bases and J 0 bases, leaving 16 bases between the germline ends. Germline V gene data show CDR1 as MNHNS and CDR2 as SASEGT. The CDR3 runs to 16 residues.

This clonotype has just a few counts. The CDR3 loop is CASSQTGGTNYGYTF. The CDR3 region has the DNA TGCGCCAGCAGCCAAACCGGGGGCACTAACTATGGCTACACCTTC. The chain joins TRBV4-1 to TRBJ1-2, with D possibly matching TRBD1 (6 bases). The CDR3 consists of 15 residues. Germline assignment: CDR1 MGHRA and CDR2 YSYEKL. Trimming shortened V by 2 bases and J by 0 bases, and 10 bases separated the two germline ends.

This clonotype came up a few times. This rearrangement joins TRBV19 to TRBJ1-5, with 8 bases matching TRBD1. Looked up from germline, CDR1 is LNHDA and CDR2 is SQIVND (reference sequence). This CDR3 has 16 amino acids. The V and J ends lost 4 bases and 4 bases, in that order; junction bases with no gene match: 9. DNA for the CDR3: TGTGCCAGTAGTACCGTGATGAGACAGGGGAATCAGCCCCAGCATTTT. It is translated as CASSTVMRQGNQPQHF.

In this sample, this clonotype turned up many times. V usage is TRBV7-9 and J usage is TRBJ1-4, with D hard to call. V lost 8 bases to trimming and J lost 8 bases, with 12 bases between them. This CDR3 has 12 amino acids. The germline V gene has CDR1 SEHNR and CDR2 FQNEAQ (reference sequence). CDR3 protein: CASEMNEEKLFF. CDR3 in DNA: TGTGCCAGCGAGATGAACGAGGAAAAACTGTTTTTT.

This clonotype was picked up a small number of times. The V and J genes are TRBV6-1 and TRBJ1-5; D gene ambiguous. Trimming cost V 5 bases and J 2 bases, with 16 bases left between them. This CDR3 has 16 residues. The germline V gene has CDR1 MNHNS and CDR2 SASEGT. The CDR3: CASSPPVVGGNQPQHF. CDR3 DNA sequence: TGTGCCAGCAGTCCGCCGGTGGTGGGAGGCAATCAGCCCCAGCATTTT.

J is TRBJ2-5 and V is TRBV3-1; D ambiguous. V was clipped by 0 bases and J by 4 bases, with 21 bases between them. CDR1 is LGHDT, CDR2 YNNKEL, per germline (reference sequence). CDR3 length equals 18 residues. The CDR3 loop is CASSQDKIGPNMGETQYF. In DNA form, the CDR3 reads TGTGCCAGCAGCCAAGATAAAATTGGACCGAACATGGGAGAGACCCAGTACTTC.

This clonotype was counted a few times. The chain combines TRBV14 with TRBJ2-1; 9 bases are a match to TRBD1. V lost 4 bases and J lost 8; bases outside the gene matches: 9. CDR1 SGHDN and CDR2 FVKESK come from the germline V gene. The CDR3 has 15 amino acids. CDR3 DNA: TGTGCCAGCAGCCCACGAGGGACAGGGACGGATGAGCAGTTCTTC. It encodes CASSPRGTGTDEQFF.

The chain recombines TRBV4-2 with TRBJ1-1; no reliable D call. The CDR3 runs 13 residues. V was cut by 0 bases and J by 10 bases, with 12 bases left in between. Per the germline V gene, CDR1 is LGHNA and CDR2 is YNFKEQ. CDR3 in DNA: TGTGCCAGCAGCCAAGAGATCAACTGGGGAGCTTTCTTT. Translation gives CASSQEINWGAFF.

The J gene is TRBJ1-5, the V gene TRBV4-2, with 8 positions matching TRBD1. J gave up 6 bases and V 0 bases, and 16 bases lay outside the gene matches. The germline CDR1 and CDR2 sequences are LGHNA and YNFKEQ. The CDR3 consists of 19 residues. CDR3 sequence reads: CASSQDLMGSRGLGQPQHF. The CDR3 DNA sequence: TGTGCCAGCAGCCAAGATCTGATGGGGAGCAGGGGGCTCGGTCAGCCCCAGCATTTT.

CDR3 sequence: CASSQRVRSSYNEQFF. In DNA form, the CDR3 reads TGTGCCAGCAGCCAACGAGTACGAAGCTCCTACAATGAGCAGTTCTTC. J is TRBJ2-1 and V is TRBV3-1; no clear D. Trimming pared 2 bases from V and 0 bases from J, leaving 11 bases between. The CDR3 has 16 residues. Germline assignment: CDR1 LGHDT and CDR2 YNNKEL (reference sequence).

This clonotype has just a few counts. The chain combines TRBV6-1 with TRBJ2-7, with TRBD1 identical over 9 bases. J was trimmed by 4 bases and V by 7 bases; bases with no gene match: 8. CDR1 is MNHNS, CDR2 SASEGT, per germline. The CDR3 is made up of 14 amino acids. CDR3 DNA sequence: TGTGCCAGCAAACCCGGGACAGGGTGGTACGAGCAGTACTTC. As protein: CASKPGTGWYEQYF.

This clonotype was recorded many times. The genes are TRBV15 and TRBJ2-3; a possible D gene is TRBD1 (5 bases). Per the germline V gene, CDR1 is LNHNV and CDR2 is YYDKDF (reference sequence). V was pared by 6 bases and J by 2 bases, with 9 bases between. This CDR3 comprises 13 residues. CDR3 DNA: TGTGCCACCAGTAGGGGCTACACAGATACGCAGTATTTT. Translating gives CATSRGYTDTQYF.